This T cell receptor (beta chain) was sequenced for a study of cytomegalovirus exposure and HLA in healthy donors. Between the trimmed V and J ends, which lost 4 bases and 3 bases, there was a span of 13 bases. Germline V lookup: CDR1 SGDLS, CDR2 YYNGEE. The CDR3 covers 14 residues. 13 Jbeta primers and 60 Vbeta primers were used for the PCR. Profiling relied on immunoSEQ multiplex PCR, and the TCRdb table lists in-frame clones only, not all of them. Of 150,000 to 200,000 clones listed, 75% to 85% were seen once; the top ten hold around 14%. V usage is TRBV9 and J usage is TRBJ1-1; perhaps TRBD1 as D (5 bases). Sample: PBMCs. This TCR was sampled from a woman between 45 and 65 years old in good health and CMV-seropositive. CDR3 sequence: CASSSRQTDTEAFF. CDR3 bases: TGTGCCAGCAGCTCCCGACAGACCGACACTGAAGCTTTCTTT.